Below, 17 T cell receptor beta chains from the same sample are listed, as sequenced in a study of shared T cell receptors in the human thymus. The data were produced by immunoSEQ multiplex PCR, yet TCRdb's version contains in-frame clones alone and is incomplete. This repertoire shows 650,000 to 950,000 clones, 80% to 90% found once; its top ten account for around 0.0094%. These sequences were also reported in another study, on human thymus T cells.

Sequenced input: thymocytes. The receptors originated from a girl less than two years old with a congenital heart defect.

The rearrangement joins TRBV2 to TRBJ1-5; maybe TRBD1 (5 bases). CDR1 and CDR2 (germline): SNHLY, FYNNEI. Trimming left V 0 bases short and J 2 bases short, with 17 bases between. The CDR3 spans 18 residues. CDR3 region: CASSEALQGPVGNQPQHF. DNA of the CDR3: TGTGCCAGCAGTGAAGCGCTTCAGGGCCCGGTTGGCAATCAGCCCCAGCATTTT.

The chain couples TRBV29-1 to TRBJ2-7; 7 nucleotides align to TRBD2. V lost 6 bases, J lost 2 bases, and 16 bases stayed unmatched. CDR1 and CDR2 from the germline V gene are SQVTM and ANQGSEA. There are 16 residues in the CDR3. In nucleotides, the CDR3 is TGCAGCGTGGCCCCTACCTCGGGGGGAGGTCCCTACGAGCAGTACTTC. Its protein is CSVAPTSGGGPYEQYF.

This chain uses TRBV27 with TRBJ1-2, with D possibly matching TRBD1 (5 bases). This CDR3 spans 17 amino acids. The germline V gene encodes CDR1 MNHEY and CDR2 SMNVEV (reference sequence). V was trimmed by 7 bases and J by 8 bases, leaving 29 bases between them. This chain's CDR3 is CASTPSQTAPALGGYTF. CDR3 sequence (DNA): TGTGCCAGCACCCCCTCCCAGACAGCCCCGGCCCTAGGCGGCTACACCTTC.

This chain uses TRBV7-9 with TRBJ1-1; tentative D call: TRBD1 (6 bases). This CDR3 has 16 residues. The V end lost 1 base, the J end lost 6 bases, and 18 bases lay between the germline ends. In germline, CDR1 is SEHNR, CDR2 FQNEAQ (reference sequence). CDR3 nucleotides: TGTGCCAGCAGCTTAGTGTTTGGGCAGGGGAAGCCTGAAGCTTTCTTT. Amino acid sequence: CASSLVFGQGKPEAFF.

The rearrangement uses TRBV9 and TRBJ2-1, with TRBD1 identical over 10 bases. Trimming cost V 2 bases and J 9 bases; bases outside gene matches: 8. The CDR3 runs 15 residues. Germline V gene data show CDR1 as SGDLS and CDR2 as YYNGEE. Here the CDR3 reads CASSVRGQGVGEQFF. The CDR3 bases are TGTGCCAGCAGCGTGAGAGGACAGGGGGTGGGTGAGCAGTTCTTC.

V is TRBV29-1 and J is TRBJ1-2; weak D call: TRBD1 (5 bases). The CDR3 loop spans 17 amino acids. Germline V CDR1 and CDR2: SQVTM, ANQGSEA. V was pared by 4 bases and J by 5 bases, with 26 bases between. The CDR3 DNA reads TGCAGCGTTGGAGGCCCGGGTTCCCCTAAAGGGACTTATGGCTACACCTTC. It translates to CSVGGPGSPKGTYGYTF.

The CDR3 sequence: CAWKWTQATNEKLFF. Written as DNA, the CDR3 is TGTGCCTGGAAATGGACACAAGCAACTAATGAAAAACTGTTTTTT. The chain has TRBV30 and TRBJ1-4; TRBD1 is a possible D gene (5 bases). V lost 4 bases, J lost 0 bases, and 12 bases lay in between. Germline values: CDR1 GTSNPN, CDR2 SVGIG (reference sequence). This CDR3 spans 15 amino acids.

This chain joins TRBV14 and TRBJ2-7; 7 nucleotides align to TRBD1. The CDR3 consists of 16 residues. Germline lookup yields CDR1 SGHDN and CDR2 FVKESK. V dropped 3 bases and J dropped 5; count of bases not matched to a gene: 13. CDR3 in DNA: TGTGCCAGCAGCCACCGAAACTCCGGACAGGTTGACGAGCAGTACTTC. Its translation: CASSHRNSGQVDEQYF.

The CDR3 sequence: CASSFNWSGGYEQYF. DNA of the CDR3: TGTGCCAGCAGCTTCAATTGGAGCGGGGGCTACGAGCAGTACTTC. The chain joins TRBV11-2 to TRBJ2-7; TRBD2 agrees at 8 bases. Trimming cost V 3 bases and J 3 bases; bases outside gene matches: 7. There are 15 residues in the CDR3. The germline V gene has CDR1 SGHAT and CDR2 FQNNGV.

This clone was counted between two and nine times. The rearrangement links TRBV6-5 to TRBJ1-6; D is perhaps TRBD1 (6 bases). The CDR3 is made up of 13 amino acids. V was cut by 5 bases and J by 8 bases, with 10 bases left in between. CDR1 and CDR2 from the germline V gene are MNHEY and SVGAGI. The CDR3 DNA follows: TGTGCCAGCAGTAGGGGGGGGGATTCACCCCTCCACTTT. Translated, it gives CASSRGGDSPLHF.

This clone has only one observation. V is TRBV6-4 and J is TRBJ2-1; 8 positions agree with TRBD1. The CDR3 has 14 amino acids. J was trimmed by 6 bases and V by 6 bases; bases with no gene match: 7. Looked up from germline, CDR1 is MRHNA and CDR2 is SNTAGT. This chain's CDR3 is CASSGQGEGNEQFF. The CDR3 DNA is TGTGCCAGCAGCGGACAGGGTGAGGGCAATGAGCAGTTCTTC.

This CDR3 reads CATSTKQGFGYTF. The CDR3 coding sequence is TGTGCCACCAGCACAAAACAGGGCTTTGGCTACACCTTC. The chain carries TRBV15 and TRBJ1-2, with a possible D match to TRBD1 (6 bases). Germline V lookup: CDR1 LNHNV, CDR2 YYDKDF (reference sequence). CDR3 length: 13 amino acids. V was pared by 4 bases and J by 7 bases, with 13 bases between.

The V call is TRBV12-5, the J call TRBJ1-2; D is possibly TRBD1 (6 bases). Trimming removed 6 bases from V and 6 bases from J, with 11 bases in between. The CDR3 totals 12 residues. Germline values: CDR1 LGHNT, CDR2 FRNRAP. The CDR3 nucleotides are TGTGCTAGTGGCCACGGACAGAATGGCTACACCTTC. Amino acids: CASGHGQNGYTF.

V is TRBV4-1 and J is TRBJ2-3; D is perhaps TRBD1 (5 bases). The CDR3 consists of 16 residues. The V end lost 0 bases, the J end lost 0 bases, and 10 bases lay between the germline ends. In germline, CDR1 is MGHRA, CDR2 YSYEKL. The CDR3 DNA is TGCGCCAGCAGCCAAGATTCAGGGCATAGCACAGATACGCAGTATTTT. This translates into CASSQDSGHSTDTQYF.

The genes are TRBV2 and TRBJ2-1; tentative D call: TRBD2 (7 bases). Germline CDR1 is SNHLY and CDR2 is FYNNEI. This CDR3 is 19 amino acids long. V was shortened by 4 bases and J by 7 bases, with 29 bases between the two germline ends. The CDR3 region is CASSVVVGRGALRRNEQFF. The CDR3 DNA sequence: TGTGCCAGCAGTGTCGTGGTAGGTCGGGGGGCCCTCCGCCGTAATGAGCAGTTCTTC.

The sample holds one count of this clone. The genes are TRBV6-1 and TRBJ2-1, with TRBD1 as a possible D gene (6 bases). Germline V gene data show CDR1 as MNHNS and CDR2 as SASEGT. CDR3 length: 17 residues. V gave up 0 bases and J gave up 4 bases, with 16 bases separating them. DNA for the CDR3: TGTGCCAGCAGTGAAGCGGGGCCCCTGGACAGATACAATGAGCAGTTCTTC. Protein: CASSEAGPLDRYNEQFF.

For the CDR3, the DNA is TGTGCCAGCAGCTTGGCCGGAGAAGACTATGGCTACACCTTC. Amino acids: CASSLAGEDYGYTF. The chain employs TRBV5-6 and TRBJ1-2; D remains unclear. CDR3 length: 14 amino acids. Between the trimmed V and J ends, which lost 0 bases and 3 bases, there was a span of 9 bases. Germline CDR1 is SGHDT and CDR2 is YYEEEE.